The source of this T cell receptor (beta chain) is a study of cytomegalovirus exposure and HLA in healthy donors. This clone was found a few times. The junction had 4 bases not matched to a gene; V was cut back by 2 bases and J by 6 bases. Germline values: CDR1 PRHDT, CDR2 FYEKMQ (reference sequence). The CDR3 runs 13 residues. 13 Jbeta primers and 60 Vbeta primers were used for the PCR. Profiling relied on immunoSEQ multiplex PCR, and the TCRdb table lists in-frame clones only, not all of them. The sample holds around 150,000 clones, 60% to 80% seen once. V is TRBV13 and J is TRBJ2-7; 7 positions agree with TRBD1. Material: PBMCs. The TCR was taken from a man in his thirties or forties in good health and CMV-seropositive. As DNA, the CDR3 is TGTGCCAGCAGCTTAAAAAGGGGGCGCGAGCAGTACTTC. Residues: CASSLKRGREQYF.